This T cell receptor beta chain appears in the sequencing data of a study of shared clonotypes between healthy human individuals. At the level of the study: CD4 naive and memory got three plates each, CD8 naive two, CD8 memory one.

CDR1 is SNHLY, CDR2 FYNNEI, per germline. The CDR3 extends over 14 amino acids. The germline V and J ends were trimmed by 8 bases and 5 bases, with 19 bases remaining between them. A CD45RA+ naive subset and a CD45RA-negative memory subset were split from CD4+ cells. The table came from immunoSEQ multiplex PCR; TCRdb's copy has only in-frame clones and leaves some out. The sample gives about 2.3 million clones, around 90% of which show up once; around 0.35% is in the top ten. The sequence came from a man between 18 and 29 years old in good health. Some clones in this sample may be carry-over from other donors' samples. The V and J genes are TRBV2 and TRBJ2-7; perhaps TRBD2 as D (7 bases). Input material: naive CD4+ T cells from PBMCs. Subset reported: CD45RA+ positively selected. CDR3 sequence: CASWGAGDFHEQYF. CDR3 nucleotides: TGTGCCAGCTGGGGGGCGGGAGACTTCCACGAGCAGTACTTC. Based on the CDR3 plus reference TRBV2 and TRBJ2-7, the full variable domain is EPEVTQTPSHQVTQMGQEVILRCVPISNHLYFYWYRQILGQKVEFLVSFYNNEISEKSEIFDDQFSVERPDGSNFTLKIRSTKLEDSAMYFCASWGAGDFHEQYFGPGTRLTVT.